Each of the 11 T cell receptor beta chains below was sequenced from the same sample in a study of T cells in Graves' hyperthyroidism and ophthalmopathy. What was amplified from RNA transcripts were TCR beta CDR3 regions. The HTBI primer set served for first-round RT-PCR of the TCR CDR3. MiXCR was run by TCRdb on the multiplex PCR reads, yielding one entry per CDR3 protein. The sample has 500,000 to 600,000 distinct CDR3 sequences, about half seen once; the top ten hold over 15%. Sample: peripheral blood or thyroid tissue (not recorded which). The origin of the receptors is an adult woman with Graves' disease, either hyperthyroidism or ophthalmopathy (not recorded which).

This chain's CDR3 is CASTRGAGELFF. The CDR3 DNA is TGTGCCAGCACACGGGGAGCCGGGGAGCTGTTTTTT. J is TRBJ2-2 and V is TRBV12-3 or TRBV12-4, with D perhaps matching TRBD2 (5 bases). The V gene lost 7 bases and the J gene lost 6 bases, with 9 bases spanning the gap. There are 12 residues in the CDR3.

The chain links TRBV20-1 to TRBJ1-2, with D perhaps matching TRBD1 (5 bases). CDR3 length: 13 amino acids. The germline V gene has CDR1 DFQATT and CDR2 SNEGSKA (reference sequence). V lost 8 bases and J 6 bases, leaving 19 bases between the germline ends. The CDR3 reads CSLSGGRGHGYTF. The CDR3 DNA sequence: TGCAGTTTAAGTGGGGGACGAGGGCATGGCTACACCTTC.

The chain employs TRBV29-1 and TRBJ1-3; 7 bases agree with TRBD1. The germline V gene encodes CDR1 SQVTM and CDR2 ANQGSEA. CDR3 size: 14 residues. Trimming removed 4 bases from V and 0 bases from J; junction bases left unmatched: 3. The chain's CDR3 is CSVGDRNSGNTIYF. The CDR3 region has the DNA TGCAGCGTTGGGGACAGAAACTCTGGAAACACCATATATTTT.

V gene TRBV24-1 combines with J gene TRBJ2-1; 7 bases line up with TRBD1. The CDR3 is 14 amino acids. CDR1 and CDR2 (germline): KGHDR, SFDVKD. V was clipped by 9 bases and J by 4 bases; unmatched bases: 8. In DNA, the CDR3 is TGTGCCACCGAGGGGGCCCTGCCTTACAATGAGCAGTTCTTC. Translating gives CATEGALPYNEQFF.

This clonotype appeared many times. The chain is built from TRBV3-1 and TRBJ1-1; D uncertain. The germline V gene has CDR1 LGHDT and CDR2 YNNKEL (reference sequence). The CDR3 extends over 11 amino acids. V lost 1 base, J lost 10 bases, and 7 bases lay in between. The CDR3 DNA sequence: TGTGCCAGCAGCCAAGCAGGAGGAGCTTTCTTT. It encodes CASSQAGGAFF.

About this clonotype itself: The junction does not match germline at one end; this may be a read error. The V gene is TRBV25-1, the J gene TRBJ1-2, with D unclear. The germline V gene encodes CDR1 MGHDK and CDR2 SYGVNS. CDR3 size: 13 residues. The CDR3 bases are TGTGCCAGCAGTGAATGGGGATCCCTGGGCTGCGCCTTC. Translated, it gives CASSEWGSLGCAF.

This clonotype was seen repeatedly, ten times or more. This chain joins TRBV7-9 and TRBJ2-5; weak D call: TRBD1 (6 bases). Germline V lookup: CDR1 SEHNR, CDR2 FQNEAQ (reference sequence). This CDR3 spans 14 amino acids. Trimming cost V 1 base and J 4 bases, with 10 bases left between them. The CDR3 spells CASSLGTELETQYF. The CDR3 DNA sequence: TGTGCCAGCAGCTTAGGGACAGAACTAGAGACCCAGTACTTC.

This clonotype was observed at least ten times. V and J are TRBV7-9 and TRBJ2-5; D is ambiguous. Germline V gene sequence: CDR1 SEHNR, CDR2 FQNEAQ (reference sequence). Trimming removed 3 bases from V and 3 bases from J, with 8 bases in between. The CDR3 spans 13 residues. The CDR3 loop is CASSFFPEETQYF. The CDR3 coding sequence is TGTGCCAGCAGCTTTTTCCCGGAAGAGACCCAGTACTTC. Together with reference TRBV7-9 and TRBJ2-5, the CDR3 gives the full variable domain: DTGVSQNPRHKITKRGQNVTFRCDPISEHNRLYWYRQTLGQGPEFLTYFQNEAQLEKSRLLSDRFSAERPKGSFSTLEIQRTEQGDSAMYLCASSFFPEETQYFGPGTRLLVL.

J is TRBJ2-5 and V is TRBV7-9, with D possibly being TRBD2 (6 bases). Trimming took 6 bases from V and 4 from J, leaving 12 bases between them. CDR1 is SEHNR and CDR2 is FQNEAQ in the germline V gene (reference sequence). This CDR3 has 13 residues. DNA of the CDR3: TGTGCCAGCAGGGTAGCGGTACCAGAGACCCAGTACTTC. This encodes CASRVAVPETQYF.

This sequence joins TRBV20-1 and TRBJ1-1; 9 bases map to TRBD1. CDR1 and CDR2 from the germline V gene are DFQATT and SNEGSKA (reference sequence). This CDR3 has 13 amino acids. Trimming removed 5 bases from V and 6 bases from J; junction bases left unmatched: 7. CDR3 coding DNA: TGCAGTGCTCCGGGACAGGGAAGCTCTGAAGCTTTCTTT. It translates to CSAPGQGSSEAFF.

This sequence joins TRBV15 and TRBJ2-7; D perhaps matches TRBD1 (6 bases). Trimming took 5 bases from V and 3 from J, leaving 14 bases between them. CDR3 length: 14 residues. The germline V gene has CDR1 LNHNV and CDR2 YYDKDF (reference sequence). The CDR3 loop is CATSDGQRDYEQYF. The CDR3 bases are TGTGCCACCAGCGATGGACAGAGAGACTACGAGCAGTACTTC.